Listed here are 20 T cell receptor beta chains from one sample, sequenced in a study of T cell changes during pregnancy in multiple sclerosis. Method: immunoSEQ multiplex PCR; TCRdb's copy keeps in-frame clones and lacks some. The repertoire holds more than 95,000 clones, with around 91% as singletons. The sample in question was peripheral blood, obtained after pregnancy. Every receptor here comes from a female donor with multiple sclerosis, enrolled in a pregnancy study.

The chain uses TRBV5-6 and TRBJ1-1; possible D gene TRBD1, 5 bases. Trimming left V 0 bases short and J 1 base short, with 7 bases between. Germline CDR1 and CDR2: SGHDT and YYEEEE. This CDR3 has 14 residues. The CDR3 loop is CASSLGQSNTEAFF. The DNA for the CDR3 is TGTGCCAGCAGCTTGGGACAGTCGAACACTGAAGCTTTCTTT.

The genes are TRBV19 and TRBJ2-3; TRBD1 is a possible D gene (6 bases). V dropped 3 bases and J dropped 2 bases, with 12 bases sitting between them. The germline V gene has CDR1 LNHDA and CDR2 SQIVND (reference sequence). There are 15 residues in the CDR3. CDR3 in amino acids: CASSMGARNTDTQYF. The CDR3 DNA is TGTGCCAGTAGTATGGGGGCCAGAAACACAGATACGCAGTATTTT.

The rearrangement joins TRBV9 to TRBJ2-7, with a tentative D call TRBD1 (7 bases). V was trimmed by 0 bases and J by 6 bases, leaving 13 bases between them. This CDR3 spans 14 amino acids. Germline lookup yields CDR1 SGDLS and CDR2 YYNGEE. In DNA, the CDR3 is TGTGCCAGCAGCGTAGCGGCAGGGGGGTCCGAGCAGTACTTC. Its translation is CASSVAAGGSEQYF.

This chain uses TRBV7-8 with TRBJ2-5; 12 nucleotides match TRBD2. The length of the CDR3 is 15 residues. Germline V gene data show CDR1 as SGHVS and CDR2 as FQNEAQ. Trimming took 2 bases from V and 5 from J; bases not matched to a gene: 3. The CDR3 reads CASSLLAGGRETQYF. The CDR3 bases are TGTGCCAGCAGCTTACTAGCGGGGGGGCGGGAGACCCAGTACTTC. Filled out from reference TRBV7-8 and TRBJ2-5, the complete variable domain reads GAGVSQSPRYKVAKRGQDVALRCDPISGHVSLFWYQQALGQGPEFLTYFQNEAQLDKSGLPSDRFFAERPEGSVSTLKIQRTQQEDSAVYLCASSLLAGGRETQYFGPGTRLLVL.

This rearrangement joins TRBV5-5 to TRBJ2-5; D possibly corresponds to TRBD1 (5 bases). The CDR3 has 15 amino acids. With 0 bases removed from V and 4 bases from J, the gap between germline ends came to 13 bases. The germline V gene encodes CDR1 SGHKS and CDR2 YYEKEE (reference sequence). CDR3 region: CASSLGQGKGETQYF. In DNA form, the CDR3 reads TGTGCCAGCAGCTTGGGGCAGGGAAAGGGAGAGACCCAGTACTTC.

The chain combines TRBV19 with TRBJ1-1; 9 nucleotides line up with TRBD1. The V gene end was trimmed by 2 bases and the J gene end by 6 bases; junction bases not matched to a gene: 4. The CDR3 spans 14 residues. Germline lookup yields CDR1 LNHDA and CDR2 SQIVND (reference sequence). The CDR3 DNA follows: TGTGCCAGTAGTATACAGGACAGGGGTTCTGAAGCTTTCTTT. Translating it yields CASSIQDRGSEAFF.

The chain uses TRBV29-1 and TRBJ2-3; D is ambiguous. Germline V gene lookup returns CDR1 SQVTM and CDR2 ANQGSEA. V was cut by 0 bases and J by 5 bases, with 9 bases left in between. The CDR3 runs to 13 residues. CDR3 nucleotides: TGCAGCGTTGAAGACAGGATGAGAGATACGCAGTATTTT. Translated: CSVEDRMRDTQYF.

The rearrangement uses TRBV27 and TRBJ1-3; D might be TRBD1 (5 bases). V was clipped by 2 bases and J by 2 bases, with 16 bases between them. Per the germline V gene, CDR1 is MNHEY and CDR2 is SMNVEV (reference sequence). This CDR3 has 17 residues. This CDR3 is CASSLGSPGQPGNTIYF. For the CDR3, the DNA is TGTGCCAGCAGTTTAGGATCTCCAGGGCAGCCTGGAAACACCATATATTTT.

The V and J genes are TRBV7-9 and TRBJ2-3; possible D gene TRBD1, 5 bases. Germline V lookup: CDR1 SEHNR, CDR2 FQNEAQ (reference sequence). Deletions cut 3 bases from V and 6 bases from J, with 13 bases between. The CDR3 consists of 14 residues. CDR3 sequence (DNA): TGTGCCAGCAGCTTTGACAGAAGCTCGGATACGCAGTATTTT. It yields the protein CASSFDRSSDTQYF. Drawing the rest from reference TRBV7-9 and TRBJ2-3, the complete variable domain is DTGVSQNPRHKITKRGQNVTFRCDPISEHNRLYWYRQTLGQGPEFLTYFQNEAQLEKSRLLSDRFSAERPKGSFSTLEIQRTEQGDSAMYLCASSFDRSSDTQYFGPGTRLTVL.

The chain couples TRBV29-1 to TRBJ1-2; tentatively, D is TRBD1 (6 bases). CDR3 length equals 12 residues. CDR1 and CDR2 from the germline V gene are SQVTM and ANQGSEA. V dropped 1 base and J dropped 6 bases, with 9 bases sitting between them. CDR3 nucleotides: TGCAGCGTTGAAGGGCAGGGGAATGGCTACACCTTC. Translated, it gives CSVEGQGNGYTF.

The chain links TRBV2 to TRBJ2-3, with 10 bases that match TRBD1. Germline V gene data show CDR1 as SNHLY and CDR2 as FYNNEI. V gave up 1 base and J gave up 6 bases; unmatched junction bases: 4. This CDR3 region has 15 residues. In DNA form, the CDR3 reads TGTGCCAGCAGTGAAGAGGACAGGGGGTTCGATACGCAGTATTTT. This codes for CASSEEDRGFDTQYF.

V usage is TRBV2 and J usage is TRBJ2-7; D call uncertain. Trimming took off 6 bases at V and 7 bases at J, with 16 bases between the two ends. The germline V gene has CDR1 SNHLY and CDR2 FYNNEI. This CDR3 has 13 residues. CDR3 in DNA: TGTGCCAGCAGCATGGTCCCTACCGGGGAGCAGTACTTC. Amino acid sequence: CASSMVPTGEQYF. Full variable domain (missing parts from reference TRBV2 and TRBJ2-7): EPEVTQTPSHQVTQMGQEVILRCVPISNHLYFYWYRQILGQKVEFLVSFYNNEISEKSEIFDDQFSVERPDGSNFTLKIRSTKLEDSAMYFCASSMVPTGEQYFGPGTRLTVT.

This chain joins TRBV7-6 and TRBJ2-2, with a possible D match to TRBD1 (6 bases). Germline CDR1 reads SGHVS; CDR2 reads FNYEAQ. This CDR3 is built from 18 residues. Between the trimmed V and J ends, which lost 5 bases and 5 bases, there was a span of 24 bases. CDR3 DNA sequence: TGTGCCAGCAGCATGACGGTGGCAGGGGCTACAAGTACCGGGGAGCTGTTTTTT. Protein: CASSMTVAGATSTGELFF. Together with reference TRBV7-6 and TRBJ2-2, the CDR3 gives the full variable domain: GAGVSQSPRYKVTKRGQDVALRCDPISGHVSLYWYRQALGQGPEFLTYFNYEAQQDKSGLPNDRFSAERPEGSISTLTIQRTEQRDSAMYRCASSMTVAGATSTGELFFGEGSRLTVL.

This CDR3 is CASRWDISSYEQYF. For the CDR3, the DNA is TGTGCCAGTAGATGGGACATTTCCTCCTACGAGCAGTACTTC. The chain recombines TRBV19 with TRBJ2-7, with TRBD1 as a possible D gene (6 bases). CDR1 LNHDA and CDR2 SQIVND come from the germline V gene (reference sequence). Trimming pared 6 bases from V and 0 bases from J, leaving 12 bases between. The CDR3 runs to 14 residues. Full variable domain (missing parts from reference TRBV19 and TRBJ2-7): DGGITQSPKYLFRKEGQNVTLSCEQNLNHDAMYWYRQDPGQGLRLIYYSQIVNDFQKGDIAEGYSVSREKKESFPLTVTSAQKNPTAFYLCASRWDISSYEQYFGPGTRLTVT.

The CDR3 loop reads CASTTGGGNQPQHF. CDR3 nucleotide sequence: TGTGCCAGCACCACAGGGGGCGGCAATCAGCCCCAGCATTTT. The chain is built from TRBV28 and TRBJ1-5; 9 positions match TRBD1. V trimming: 7 bases; J trimming: 2 bases; junction bases outside the gene matches: 3. Germline CDR1 reads MDHEN; CDR2 reads SYDVKM. The CDR3 spans 14 residues.

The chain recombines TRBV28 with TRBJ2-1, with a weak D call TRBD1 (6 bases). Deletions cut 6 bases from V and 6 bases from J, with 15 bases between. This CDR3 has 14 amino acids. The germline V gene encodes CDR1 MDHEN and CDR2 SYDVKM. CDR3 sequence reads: CASSPGQFSNEQFF. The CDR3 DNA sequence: TGTGCCAGCAGCCCAGGACAGTTTTCCAATGAGCAGTTCTTC. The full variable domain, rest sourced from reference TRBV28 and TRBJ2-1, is DVKVTQSSRYLVKRTGEKVFLECVQDMDHENMFWYRQDPGLGLRLIYFSYDVKMKEKGDIPEGYSVSREKKERFSLILESASTNQTSMYLCASSPGQFSNEQFFGPGTRLTVL.

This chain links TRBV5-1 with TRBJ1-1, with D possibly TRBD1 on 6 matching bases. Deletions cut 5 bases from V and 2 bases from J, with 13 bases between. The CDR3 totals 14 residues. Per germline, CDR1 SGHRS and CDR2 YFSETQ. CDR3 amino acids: CASSPDRLNTEAFF. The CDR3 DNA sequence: TGCGCCAGCAGTCCCGACAGGCTAAACACTGAAGCTTTCTTT.

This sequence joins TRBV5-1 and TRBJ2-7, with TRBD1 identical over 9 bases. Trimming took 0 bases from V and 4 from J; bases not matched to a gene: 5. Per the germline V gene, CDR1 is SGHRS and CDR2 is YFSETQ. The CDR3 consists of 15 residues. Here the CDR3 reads CASSLAWTGEYEQYF. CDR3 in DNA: TGCGCCAGCAGCTTGGCCTGGACAGGGGAGTACGAGCAGTACTTC.

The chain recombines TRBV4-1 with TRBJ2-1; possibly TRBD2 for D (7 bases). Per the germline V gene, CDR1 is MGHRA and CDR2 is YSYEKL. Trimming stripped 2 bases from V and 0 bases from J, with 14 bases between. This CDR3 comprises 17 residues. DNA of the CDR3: TGCGCCAGCAGCCAACGCGGGGGCCAAAGCTCCTACAATGAGCAGTTCTTC. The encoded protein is CASSQRGGQSSYNEQFF.

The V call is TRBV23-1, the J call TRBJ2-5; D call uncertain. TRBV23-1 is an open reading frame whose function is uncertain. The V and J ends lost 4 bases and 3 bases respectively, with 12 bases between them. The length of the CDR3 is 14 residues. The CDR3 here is CASSRARLKETQYF. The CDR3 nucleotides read TGCGCCAGCAGTCGGGCCCGGCTAAAAGAGACCCAGTACTTC.